What follows describes a single TCR beta chain. Germline-derived CDR1 and CDR2 are MGHRA and YSYEKL. CDR3 length: 17 amino acids. V trimming: 0 bases; J trimming: 3 bases; junction bases outside the gene matches: 4. Germline DNA was extracted too, while blood RNA derived from unsorted whole blood. The study enrolled treatment-naive patients with chronic HBV infection. This record belongs to a study of tumor-infiltrating lymphocytes in primary liver carcinoma. Turning to the study itself: Staged T1-T3 N0M0, the tumors had sizes that ranged from roughly 4 to 10 cm across.

The input was 400 to 500 ng total RNA; TCR beta cDNA was made from it with a constant-region primer. ARM-PCR was slightly modified, and three nested multiplex PCR rounds with it gave rise to the TCR beta libraries. TRBV1-TRBV30 forward primers and a C-beta reverse primer were used in the first two PCR rounds, which each ran for around 11 cycles. TCRdb independently ran MiXCR on the multiplex PCR reads; one entry per CDR3 protein. Among 300,000 to 400,000 distinct CDR3 sequences listed, roughly two thirds were seen once. V usage is TRBV4-1 and J usage is TRBJ2-1, with TRBD2 matching 11 bases. The source material was peripheral blood. The clonotype comes from a man aged 35-49 years with primary liver carcinoma and hepatitis B virus infection. Here the CDR3 DNA reads TGCGCCAGCAGCCAAGATTTACTAGCGGGAGTCTACAATGAGCAGTTCTTC. It codes for CASSQDLLAGVYNEQFF.